Each of the 10 T cell receptor beta chains below was sequenced from the same sample in a study of blood T cell repertoires in COVID-19. Method: immunoSEQ multiplex PCR; TCRdb's copy keeps in-frame clones and lacks some. The profile covers approximately 120,000 clones, with approximately 85% appearing a single time and 2.5% to 3.5% taken by the ten largest. What was sequenced was peripheral blood. The receptors were gathered from a woman of 80 years or more with COVID-19, enrolled during active disease.

V gene TRBV28 combines with J gene TRBJ1-2, with 9 bases identical to TRBD1. Germline CDR1 and CDR2: MDHEN and SYDVKM. The CDR3 totals 13 residues. After removal of 6 bases from V and 8 bases from J, the junction contained 7 bases not matched to a gene. CDR3 sequence reads: CASRNRGPRGYTF. The CDR3 DNA sequence: TGTGCCAGCAGAAACAGGGGGCCGCGGGGCTACACCTTC.

This chain joins TRBV4-2 and TRBJ1-2; D is perhaps TRBD1 (6 bases). Germline-derived CDR1 and CDR2 are LGHNA and YNFKEQ. V lost 8 bases and J lost 0, with 19 bases in between. This CDR3 is built from 16 residues. In nucleotides, the CDR3 is TGTGCCAGCGGGAGGGGGGGGAGTATTGCTAACTATGGCTACACCTTC. It codes for CASGRGGSIANYGYTF.

A single count supports this clone. The V and J genes are TRBV14 and TRBJ2-1; no clear D. CDR1 is SGHDN, CDR2 FVKESK, per germline. The CDR3 extends over 15 amino acids. V lost 3 bases to trimming and J lost 0 bases, with 9 bases between them. CDR3 protein: CASSQGLSSYNEQFF. CDR3 nucleotide sequence: TGTGCCAGCAGCCAGGGCCTTAGCTCCTACAATGAGCAGTTCTTC. The full variable domain, rest sourced from reference TRBV14 and TRBJ2-1, is EAGVTQFPSHSVIEKGQTVTLRCDPISGHDNLYWYRRVMGKEIKFLLHFVKESKQDESGMPNNRFLAERTGGTYSTLKVQPAELEDSGVYFCASSQGLSSYNEQFFGPGTRLTVL.

V gene TRBV6-5 combines with J gene TRBJ2-3; D might be TRBD1 (6 bases). CDR3 length equals 11 residues. Germline CDR1 reads MNHEY; CDR2 reads SVGAGI. The V end was cut by 6 bases, the J end by 8 bases, with 9 bases between. CDR3 region: CASSRDTTQYF. The CDR3 DNA sequence: TGTGCCAGCAGCCGGGACACTACGCAGTATTTT.

This chain uses TRBV6-2 or TRBV6-3 with TRBJ2-7; 8 nucleotides line up with TRBD1. Germline V CDR1 and CDR2: MNHEY, SVGEGT. Trimming took 1 base from V and 5 from J; bases not matched to a gene: 4. The CDR3 has 14 residues. Written as DNA, the CDR3 is TGTGCCAGCAGTTACTGGACAGGGATCAACGAGCAGTACTTC. It translates to CASSYWTGINEQYF.

The genes are TRBV9 and TRBJ2-7; D possibly corresponds to TRBD2 (5 bases). The CDR3 has 14 amino acids. V shed 3 bases and J shed 1 base, with 11 bases lying between them. In germline, CDR1 is SGDLS, CDR2 YYNGEE. The CDR3 DNA is TGTGCCAGCAGCGCCCACCCGGGATCCTACGAGCAGTACTTC. It codes for CASSAHPGSYEQYF.

The chain recombines TRBV9 with TRBJ2-1, with 8 bases matching TRBD2. In germline, CDR1 is SGDLS, CDR2 YYNGEE. The CDR3 runs to 17 residues. J gave up 7 bases and V 0 bases, and 12 bases lay outside the gene matches. CDR3 amino acids: CASSVGSSGRQGNEQFF. The DNA for the CDR3 is TGTGCCAGCAGCGTAGGGTCTAGCGGGCGCCAGGGGAATGAGCAGTTCTTC.

The J gene is TRBJ1-1, the V gene TRBV28; no clear D gene. The CDR3 runs 13 residues. The V gene lost 5 bases and the J gene lost 3 bases, with 10 bases spanning the gap. The V gene's germline CDR1 is MDHEN and CDR2 SYDVKM. The CDR3 region has the DNA TGTGCCAGCAGTCCTCTCGGGGACACTGAAGCTTTCTTT. Its protein is CASSPLGDTEAFF.

The J gene is TRBJ2-3, the V gene TRBV5-4; tentatively, D is TRBD2 (6 bases). Germline loops: CDR1 SGHNT, CDR2 YYREEE (reference sequence). This CDR3 is 14 amino acids long. Trimming removed 4 bases at V and 4 bases at J, with 13 bases between. CDR3: CASSRLDSPDTQYF. The CDR3 DNA reads as TGTGCCAGCAGCCGACTAGATTCACCAGATACGCAGTATTTT.

CDR3 sequence: CASMLGGSRNEQFF. CDR3 bases: TGTGCCAGCATGCTGGGGGGGTCTCGAAATGAGCAGTTCTTC. This chain uses TRBV2 with TRBJ2-1; 7 nucleotides agree with TRBD2. Trimming took 7 bases from V and 7 from J; bases not matched to a gene: 10. In germline, CDR1 is SNHLY, CDR2 FYNNEI. The CDR3 totals 14 residues.